Each of the 25 T cell receptor beta chains below was sequenced from the same sample in a study of blood T cell repertoires in COVID-19. TCRdb's table, derived via immunoSEQ multiplex PCR, lists solely in-frame clones and lacks some. The sample shows 250,000 or so clones, roughly 89% of them seen only once. Sequenced: peripheral blood. The receptors stem from a woman aged 40 to 49 who had recovered from COVID-19.

In its sample, this clone was seen once. V and J are TRBV19 and TRBJ1-2, with D maybe TRBD1 (5 bases). CDR1 and CDR2 from the germline V gene are LNHDA and SQIVND (reference sequence). The length of the CDR3 is 15 residues. Trimming took off 7 bases at V and 2 bases at J, with 17 bases between the two ends. The CDR3 loop is CASTLGGEENYGYTF. The DNA of the CDR3 is TGTGCCAGTACCCTCGGGGGAGAAGAGAACTATGGCTACACCTTC.

This chain uses TRBV15 with TRBJ1-5; D uncertain. V gave up 0 bases and J gave up 5 bases, with 11 bases separating them. Germline V gene data show CDR1 as LNHNV and CDR2 as YYDKDF (reference sequence). The CDR3 has 15 residues. The CDR3 loop is CATSRDKRFDQPQHF. The CDR3 DNA reads as TGTGCCACCAGCAGAGATAAACGGTTCGATCAGCCCCAGCATTTT.

V usage is TRBV5-5 and J usage is TRBJ2-5; the D gene is possibly TRBD1 (5 bases). The CDR3 totals 14 residues. CDR1 and CDR2 (germline): SGHKS, YYEKEE (reference sequence). V lost 2 bases, J lost 5 bases, and 13 bases lay in between. Here the CDR3 reads CASSFGQGDETQYF. The CDR3 DNA reads TGTGCCAGCAGCTTCGGGCAGGGTGATGAGACCCAGTACTTC.

CDR3 nucleotide sequence: TGTGCCAGCAGTCCACGGACAGGGATAAAACTGTTTTTT. Amino acid sequence: CASSPRTGIKLFF. This rearrangement joins TRBV27 to TRBJ1-4; 8 bases fit TRBD1. Germline V gene lookup returns CDR1 MNHEY and CDR2 SMNVEV (reference sequence). The CDR3 totals 13 residues. V shed 5 bases, J shed 10 bases, and the junction held 6 bases outside the gene matches.

The chain joins TRBV7-2 to TRBJ2-2; D remains ambiguous. Germline CDR1 reads SGHTA; CDR2 reads FQGNSA. Deletions cut 2 bases from V and 2 bases from J, with 9 bases between. This CDR3 spans 15 amino acids. The CDR3 DNA reads TGTGCCAGCAGCTTATCGAGCGCAAACACCGGGGAGCTGTTTTTT. As protein: CASSLSSANTGELFF.

CDR3 residues: CASSIGGTGSYEQYF. CDR3 nucleotide sequence: TGTGCCAGTAGTATAGGTGGGACAGGGTCCTACGAGCAGTACTTC. The chain has TRBV19 and TRBJ2-7, with 9 bases fitting TRBD1. The CDR3 is made up of 15 amino acids. J lost 1 base, V lost 1 base, and 2 bases had no gene match. Germline loops: CDR1 LNHDA, CDR2 SQIVND (reference sequence). The full variable domain, in which reference TRBV19 and TRBJ2-7 provide the parts outside the CDR3, is DGGITQSPKYLFRKEGQNVTLSCEQNLNHDAMYWYRQDPGQGLRLIYYSQIVNDFQKGDIAEGYSVSREKKESFPLTVTSAQKNPTAFYLCASSIGGTGSYEQYFGPGTRLTVT.

The chain combines TRBV7-2 with TRBJ2-5; 11 bases agree with TRBD2. This CDR3 is built from 16 residues. Germline-derived CDR1 and CDR2 are SGHTA and FQGNSA. Trimming cost V 6 bases and J 5 bases; bases outside gene matches: 11. The CDR3 protein is CASRIAGGTLGETQYF. In DNA form, the CDR3 reads TGTGCCAGCAGGATAGCGGGGGGGACCTTAGGGGAGACCCAGTACTTC.

This clone was observed a handful of times. The rearrangement links TRBV4-1 to TRBJ1-6; D unresolved. The CDR3 consists of 19 residues. Germline values: CDR1 MGHRA, CDR2 YSYEKL. V lost 4 bases to trimming and J lost 0 bases, with 19 bases between them. The CDR3 loop reads CASSPTLPQWSSYNSPLHF. In DNA, the CDR3 is TGCGCCAGCAGCCCAACATTACCCCAATGGAGCTCCTATAATTCACCCCTCCACTTT.

The chain recombines TRBV29-1 with TRBJ1-2, with D unclear. CDR1 is SQVTM, CDR2 ANQGSEA, per germline. V lost 3 bases and J 8 bases, leaving 13 bases between the germline ends. The CDR3 totals 12 residues. CDR3 nucleotides: TGCAGCGTTGACGGAGTTCTTCCCGGCTACACCTTC. Its translation: CSVDGVLPGYTF.

This chain links TRBV5-1 with TRBJ2-2, with 7 bases matching TRBD1. Trimming took 0 bases from V and 3 from J; bases not matched to a gene: 5. The germline V gene has CDR1 SGHRS and CDR2 YFSETQ. The length of the CDR3 is 16 residues. This CDR3 is CASSLDAGGYTGELFF. The CDR3 region has the DNA TGCGCCAGCAGCTTGGATGCAGGGGGTTACACCGGGGAGCTGTTTTTT. Full variable domain (outside the CDR3, taken from reference TRBV5-1 and TRBJ2-2): KAGVTQTPRYLIKTRGQQVTLSCSPISGHRSVSWYQQTPGQGLQFLFEYFSETQRNKGNFPGRFSGRQFSNSRSEMNVSTLELGDSALYLCASSLDAGGYTGELFFGEGSRLTVL.

The gene calls are TRBV9 and TRBJ2-7; 10 positions agree with TRBD1. The germline V gene encodes CDR1 SGDLS and CDR2 YYNGEE. Trimming removed 0 bases from V and 6 bases from J; junction bases left unmatched: 0. The CDR3 is 13 amino acids. CDR3 nucleotides: TGTGCCAGCAGCGTAGGGACAGGGGGCGAGCAGTACTTC. Translated, it gives CASSVGTGGEQYF.

This chain uses TRBV11-2 with TRBJ2-5, with D possibly matching TRBD2 (6 bases). In germline, CDR1 is SGHAT, CDR2 FQNNGV. The CDR3 loop spans 15 amino acids. The V gene lost 2 bases and the J gene lost 5 bases, with 15 bases spanning the gap. The CDR3, as DNA: TGTGCCAGCAGCTTAACCCTACTAGCTTGGGAGACCCAGTACTTC. Translation: CASSLTLLAWETQYF.

The chain couples TRBV19 to TRBJ2-2; TRBD2 might be the D (6 bases). V was shortened by 5 bases and J by 0 bases, with 10 bases between the two germline ends. The CDR3 length is 15 residues. Germline CDR1 and CDR2: LNHDA and SQIVND (reference sequence). The CDR3 loop reads CASSFRLANTGELFF. The CDR3 region has the DNA TGTGCCAGTAGTTTCCGACTAGCGAACACCGGGGAGCTGTTTTTT.

The genes are TRBV27 and TRBJ1-2; 8 nucleotides agree with TRBD1. The CDR3 has 16 amino acids. The V and J ends lost 6 bases and 4 bases, in that order; junction bases with no gene match: 13. CDR1 and CDR2 (germline): MNHEY, SMNVEV (reference sequence). DNA for the CDR3: TGTGCCAGCAGCTCAAATCCGGGACAGGTGGTCTATGGCTACACCTTC. The encoded protein is CASSSNPGQVVYGYTF.

The V gene is TRBV4-1, the J gene TRBJ1-4; possibly TRBD1 for D (6 bases). Trimming removed 4 bases at V and 8 bases at J, with 20 bases between. CDR1 and CDR2 from the germline V gene are MGHRA and YSYEKL. This CDR3 spans 16 amino acids. The CDR3 nucleotides read TGCGCCAGCAGCCGGCCGCAGGGGAGCACAAGCGAAAAACTGTTTTTT. As protein: CASSRPQGSTSEKLFF.

With regard to this clone: Germline and junction disagree at one end, which may indicate a read error. The chain carries TRBV6-6 and TRBJ2-7, with 9 bases fitting TRBD1. This CDR3 is 14 amino acids long. Germline CDR1 reads MNHNY; CDR2 reads SVGAGI (reference sequence). The CDR3 nucleotides are TGTGCCAGCAGTAATACTCTTATGGGGACAGGGACATCCTTC. It yields the protein CASSNTLMGTGTSF.

This sequence joins TRBV5-4 and TRBJ2-3, with 7 bases lining up with TRBD2. CDR1 is SGHNT, CDR2 YYREEE, per germline (reference sequence). Trimming at V came to 10 bases and at J to 1 base, leaving 3 bases not matched to a gene. CDR3 length equals 12 residues. The CDR3: CAGAGGTDTQYF. The CDR3 DNA reads TGTGCCGGGGCGGGGGGCACAGATACGCAGTATTTT.

The chain recombines TRBV5-1 with TRBJ2-1; 8 nucleotides line up with TRBD1. The CDR3 runs 16 residues. CDR1 and CDR2 from the germline V gene are SGHRS and YFSETQ. Germline trimming cut 0 bases from V and 4 bases from J; bases unmatched to any gene: 6. The CDR3 sequence: CASSLASRTGYNEQFF. The CDR3, as DNA: TGCGCCAGCAGCTTGGCTTCTAGGACAGGGTACAATGAGCAGTTCTTC. Drawing the rest from reference TRBV5-1 and TRBJ2-1, the complete variable domain is KAGVTQTPRYLIKTRGQQVTLSCSPISGHRSVSWYQQTPGQGLQFLFEYFSETQRNKGNFPGRFSGRQFSNSRSEMNVSTLELGDSALYLCASSLASRTGYNEQFFGPGTRLTVL.

This clone appeared once. The chain joins TRBV27 to TRBJ2-2; tentative D call: TRBD2 (6 bases). The germline V and J ends were trimmed by 5 bases and 8 bases, with 18 bases remaining between them. Looked up from germline, CDR1 is MNHEY and CDR2 is SMNVEV (reference sequence). This CDR3 comprises 15 residues. CDR3 in amino acids: CASSPGLRNRGELFF. CDR3 sequence (DNA): TGTGCCAGCAGTCCGGGACTGCGCAATCGGGGGGAGCTGTTTTTT.

The J gene is TRBJ2-1, the V gene TRBV30, with TRBD1 matching over 10 bases. With 7 bases clipped from V and 4 bases from J, the junction kept 13 bases outside the gene matches. CDR3 size: 16 residues. CDR1 is GTSNPN and CDR2 is SVGIG in the germline V gene (reference sequence). CDR3 DNA: TGTGCCTTACTGATAAAGGGACAGGGGTTTTACAATGAGCAGTTCTTC. This translates into CALLIKGQGFYNEQFF.

The rearrangement joins TRBV6-6 to TRBJ2-2; tentatively, D is TRBD1 (6 bases). The germline gives CDR1 MNHNY, CDR2 SVGAGI (reference sequence). The CDR3 runs 14 residues. V shed 5 bases and J shed 4 bases, with 11 bases lying between them. CDR3 loop: CASSHRDRTGELFF. For the CDR3, the DNA is TGTGCCAGCAGTCACAGGGATCGCACCGGGGAGCTGTTTTTT.

This clone is a singleton in its sample. The V gene is TRBV6-1, the J gene TRBJ2-5, with D hard to call. CDR1 is MNHNS, CDR2 SASEGT, per germline. This CDR3 comprises 16 residues. Trimming removed 3 bases at V and 0 bases at J, with 14 bases between. The CDR3 DNA reads as TGTGCCAGCAGTGACCCTGAAGCGCCGTACCAAGAGACCCAGTACTTC. This encodes CASSDPEAPYQETQYF.

V usage is TRBV18 and J usage is TRBJ1-4, with D possibly matching TRBD1 (5 bases). Trimming left V 2 bases short and J 8 bases short, with 9 bases between. The CDR3 consists of 13 residues. The germline CDR1 and CDR2 sequences are KGHSH and LQKENI. Here the CDR3 DNA reads TGTGCCAGCTCACCAACCACAGGAGAAAAACTGTTTTTT. Protein: CASSPTTGEKLFF.

This chain links TRBV28 with TRBJ1-3; D is perhaps TRBD1 (5 bases). The germline V gene has CDR1 MDHEN and CDR2 SYDVKM. Trimming took off 9 bases at V and 0 bases at J, with 15 bases between the two ends. The CDR3 loop spans 15 amino acids. The CDR3 bases are TGTGCCAGTGGGGCCGCCGGAGACTCTGGAAACACCATATATTTT. As protein: CASGAAGDSGNTIYF.

This clone has a handful of counts. V usage is TRBV28 and J usage is TRBJ2-7; 7 bases agree with TRBD2. With 6 bases clipped from V and 3 bases from J, the junction kept 11 bases outside the gene matches. This CDR3 contains 15 residues. In germline, CDR1 is MDHEN, CDR2 SYDVKM. The CDR3 DNA sequence: TGTGCCAGCAGACCACCGGGACTAACTTTCTACGAGCAGTACTTC. Translation gives CASRPPGLTFYEQYF.